Listed here is a single T cell receptor beta chain. Per the original data handling: Reference gene primers were amplified, and this amplification served to estimate nucleated cell counts. The method was immunoSEQ multiplex PCR; TCRdb's version includes in-frame clones alone and lacks a portion of them. The V and J calls and clone size were taken over from that table, and D and trimming were inferred from the DNA. The table has under 110,000 clones, 80% to 90% seen once. The sample comes from a study of blood T cell repertoires in COVID-19. The germline gives CDR1 LGHDT, CDR2 YNNKEL (reference sequence). The CDR3 totals 19 residues. J lost 0 bases, V lost 0 bases, and 11 bases had no gene match.

The sample was peripheral blood. The gene calls are TRBV3-1 (or the pseudogene TRBV3-2) and TRBJ2-3; 8 bases match TRBD2. The TCR sequence derives from a woman aged 25 to 39 with acute or convalescent COVID-19. CDR3 nucleotide sequence: TGTGCCAGCAGCCAAGATGGAAGACTAGCGACCTCTAGCACAGATACGCAGTATTTT. This sequence encodes CASSQDGRLATSSTDTQYF.